The sequence of this T cell receptor (beta chain) was determined in a study of OX40 agonist ivuxolimab in advanced cancers. V lost 3 bases and J lost 2; bases outside the gene matches: 4. Per the germline V gene, CDR1 is SGHRS and CDR2 is YFSETQ. This CDR3 contains 15 residues. Libraries were prepared by immunoSEQ multiplex PCR; TCRdb keeps only in-frame clonotypes and omits some of them. The sample contains about 68,000 clones, 91% of which appear only once. This clonotype originated in an adult with an advanced solid tumor such as melanoma, head and neck, liver or kidney cancer. The rearrangement joins TRBV5-1 to TRBJ1-3; 8 bases are a match to TRBD1. The specimen was CD4+ or CD8+ T cells sorted from blood, collected in a trial of the OX40 agonist ivuxolimab. CDR3 DNA sequence: TGCGCCAGCAGCTCTTCGACAGGGGCTGGAAACACCATATATTTT. This gives the protein CASSSSTGAGNTIYF. The variable domain in full, with the rest retrieved from reference TRBV5-1 and TRBJ1-3, is KAGVTQTPRYLIKTRGQQVTLSCSPISGHRSVSWYQQTPGQGLQFLFEYFSETQRNKGNFPGRFSGRQFSNSRSEMNVSTLELGDSALYLCASSSSTGAGNTIYFGEGSWLTVV.